The 16 T cell receptor beta chains below were found in one sample sequenced in a study of T cells in Graves' hyperthyroidism and ophthalmopathy. The CDR3 regions of TCR beta were amplified from RNA transcripts. TCR CDR3 regions were first amplified by RT-PCR with HTBI primers. MiXCR, run by TCRdb on the multiplex PCR reads, gives a single entry per CDR3 protein. The table has hundreds of thousands of distinct CDR3 sequences, less than 15% seen once. Material for sequencing was blood. These receptors all stem from a woman aged 18-29 years with Graves' hyperthyroidism.

This clonotype was recorded at least ten times. J is TRBJ1-4 and V is TRBV20-1; D is unresolved. The ends were cut back, 4 bases at V and 4 bases at J, with 7 bases in the middle. The CDR3 totals 12 residues. Germline V gene data show CDR1 as DFQATT and CDR2 as SNEGSKA (reference sequence). In DNA, the CDR3 is TGCAGTGCTATGCGCTATAATGAAAAACTGTTTTTT. It specifies CSAMRYNEKLFF.

In its sample, this clonotype was seen many times. The V and J genes are TRBV2 and TRBJ1-6, with D perhaps matching TRBD1 (5 bases). Germline CDR1 is SNHLY and CDR2 is FYNNEI. This CDR3 spans 16 amino acids. Trimming cost V 6 bases and J 0 bases, with 12 bases left between them. The CDR3 DNA sequence: TGTGCCAGCAGCCCCGGGGGGAGCTCCTATAATTCACCCCTCCACTTT. It is translated as CASSPGGSSYNSPLHF.

This clonotype was found many times. V is TRBV12-3 or TRBV12-4 and J is TRBJ1-6; maybe TRBD1 (5 bases). This CDR3 region has 15 residues. The V end was cut by 5 bases, the J end by 10 bases, with 18 bases between. CDR3 protein: CASSEMDISVSPLHF. The CDR3 coding sequence is TGTGCCAGCAGTGAAATGGACATCTCCGTCTCACCCCTCCACTTT.

This clonotype was picked up many times. The gene calls are TRBV20-1 and TRBJ2-4, with D unclear. CDR1 and CDR2 from the germline V gene are DFQATT and SNEGSKA (reference sequence). This CDR3 contains 19 residues. Trimming removed 5 bases from V and 1 base from J, with 27 bases in between. The CDR3 coding sequence is TGCAGTGCTCCCCCTCGACACTTTTCCGAATGGGTGGCCAAAAACATTCAGTACTTC. Translated, it gives CSAPPRHFSEWVAKNIQYF.

This clonotype was picked up many times. This rearrangement joins TRBV28 to TRBJ2-1; TRBD2 matches 10 bases. The CDR3 extends over 18 amino acids. The germline gives CDR1 MDHEN, CDR2 SYDVKM. V lost 7 bases to trimming and J lost 3 bases; unmatched junction nucleotides: 15. The DNA of the CDR3 is TGTGCCAGCAATTCCAATAGCGGGAGGCCCTCCTTCTACAATGAGCAGTTCTTC. This codes for CASNSNSGRPSFYNEQFF.

This clonotype was seen ten or more times. The genes are TRBV11-2 and TRBJ2-1; D remains ambiguous. With 7 bases removed from V and 0 bases from J, the gap between germline ends came to 10 bases. Germline assignment: CDR1 SGHAT and CDR2 FQNNGV. The CDR3 runs 14 residues. The CDR3 DNA follows: TGTGCCAGCACCCCCTTCCGCTCCTACAATGAGCAGTTCTTC. This codes for CASTPFRSYNEQFF.

This clonotype was seen at least ten times. The chain employs TRBV6-1 and TRBJ2-5, with 7 bases that match TRBD1. Germline CDR1 is MNHNS and CDR2 is SASEGT. The CDR3 contains 15 residues. The V and J ends lost 6 bases and 5 bases, in that order; junction bases with no gene match: 12. The CDR3 sequence is CASSIRQGGGETQYF. The CDR3 DNA follows: TGTGCCAGCAGCATCAGACAGGGCGGCGGGGAGACCCAGTACTTC.

Many counts were recorded for this clonotype. In nucleotides, the CDR3 is TGTGCCAGCAGTAGTGCACCGGGGAACGACGCCCAGCATTTT. Its protein is CASSSAPGNDAQHF. V and J are TRBV6-1 and TRBJ1-5; D remains ambiguous. CDR3 size: 14 residues. Trimming took off 5 bases at V and 11 bases at J, with 19 bases between the two ends. CDR1 is MNHNS, CDR2 SASEGT, per germline.

This clonotype has a count of ten or more. This chain connects TRBV14 to TRBJ1-4, with TRBD1 matching 7 bases. V shed 1 base and J 10 bases; nucleotides not matched to a gene: 9. The CDR3 extends over 15 amino acids. In germline, CDR1 is SGHDN, CDR2 FVKESK. CDR3 nucleotide sequence: TGTGCCAGCAGCCAAGGTCGACAGGGAGGGAGAAAACTGTTTTTT. Protein sequence: CASSQGRQGGRKLFF.

This clonotype has ten or more counts. This sequence joins TRBV30 and TRBJ2-1; 11 bases fit TRBD2. CDR3 length: 15 amino acids. V lost 8 bases to trimming and J lost 10 bases; unmatched junction nucleotides: 16. In germline, CDR1 is GTSNPN, CDR2 SVGIG (reference sequence). The chain's CDR3 is CAQTTSGSPDSEQFF. CDR3 DNA sequence: TGTGCCCAAACCACTAGCGGGAGTCCCGATTCAGAGCAGTTCTTC.

This clonotype showed up many times. This chain connects TRBV4-2 to TRBJ1-1; D perhaps matches TRBD1 (5 bases). Germline V lookup: CDR1 LGHNA, CDR2 YNFKEQ. V was cut by 0 bases and J by 6 bases, with 17 bases left in between. The length of the CDR3 is 16 residues. This CDR3 reads CASSQDWAGRGAEAFF. The CDR3 nucleotides read TGTGCCAGCAGCCAAGATTGGGCAGGGCGCGGGGCTGAAGCTTTCTTT.

This clonotype has at least ten counts. The chain employs TRBV28 and TRBJ2-7; D assignment may be TRBD1 or TRBD2 (7 bases each). Germline V gene lookup returns CDR1 MDHEN and CDR2 SYDVKM. V was trimmed by 5 bases and J by 3 bases, leaving 17 bases between them. There are 15 residues in the CDR3. CDR3 nucleotides: TGTGCCAGCAGTCCCCCAGGGGGGGGCATCTACGAGCAGTACTTC. Translated: CASSPPGGGIYEQYF.

This clonotype was picked up many times. The chain joins TRBV5-1 to TRBJ1-1, with D hard to call. V was clipped by 0 bases and J by 10 bases, with 19 bases between them. The CDR3 loop spans 15 amino acids. Germline-derived CDR1 and CDR2 are SGHRS and YFSETQ. The CDR3 region is CASSLDLGRITGAFF. The CDR3 DNA sequence: TGCGCCAGCAGCTTGGATTTAGGGAGAATAACGGGAGCTTTCTTT.

This clonotype showed up many times. This rearrangement joins TRBV11-2 to TRBJ2-1, with D possibly matching TRBD2 (5 bases). Germline assignment: CDR1 SGHAT and CDR2 FQNNGV. The CDR3 runs 15 residues. V was clipped by 6 bases and J by 4 bases, with 16 bases between them. The CDR3: CASRLFRGKYNEQFF. CDR3 nucleotides: TGTGCCAGCAGGCTCTTCCGGGGAAAATACAATGAGCAGTTCTTC.

The chain has TRBV19 and TRBJ2-1, with a tentative D call TRBD2 (6 bases). Germline-derived CDR1 and CDR2 are LNHDA and SQIVND (reference sequence). V lost 7 bases and J lost 2, with 21 bases in between. This CDR3 is built from 17 residues. CDR3 in DNA: TGTGCCAGTACGGGGAGGTTCGAGGGAAACACCTACAATGAGCAGTTCTTC. Protein product: CASTGRFEGNTYNEQFF.

The sample holds many counts of this clonotype. The chain employs TRBV20-1 and TRBJ1-2; perhaps TRBD1 as D (5 bases). V was clipped by 0 bases and J by 4 bases, with 9 bases between them. Germline V gene lookup returns CDR1 DFQATT and CDR2 SNEGSKA (reference sequence). This CDR3 comprises 13 residues. The CDR3 DNA follows: TGCAGTGCTAGAGACAGGGAGGCCTATGGCTACACCTTC. Amino acids: CSARDREAYGYTF.